This T cell receptor beta chain appears in the sequencing data of a study of control samples from healthy donors and cancer patients. The protocol was immunoSEQ multiplex PCR, while the TCRdb copy is restricted to in-frame clones and leaves out a portion. The table records 190,000 or so clones, about 93% of them present only once. The V end was cut by 4 bases, the J end by 2 bases, with 9 bases between. The CDR3 has 13 residues. Looked up from germline, CDR1 is SGHDT and CDR2 is YYEEEE. Sample: blood. The clonotype comes from a man aged 18-30 years in good health. The chain recombines TRBV5-6 with TRBJ2-5, with D perhaps being TRBD1 or TRBD2 (5 bases each). This CDR3 is CASSPGTQETQYF. The CDR3 nucleotides read TGTGCCAGCAGCCCCGGGACGCAAGAGACCCAGTACTTC.